This T cell receptor (beta chain) was sequenced during a study of T cells after yellow fever vaccination. The CDR3 consists of 18 residues. Trimming left V 0 bases short and J 7 bases short, with 22 bases between. Germline loops: CDR1 PRHDT, CDR2 FYEKMQ (reference sequence). TCRdb fed the 5' RACE reads into MiXCR, producing one record per CDR3 protein. The data hold 150,000 or so distinct CDR3 sequences, with around 9.7% observed a single time. The chain has TRBV13 and TRBJ2-1, with unresolved D. This TCR was sampled from a man aged 18 to 30 who received the YFV17D yellow fever vaccine. The input for sequencing was CD8+ T cells sorted from PBMCs, taken 45 days after the yellow fever booster vaccination. The CDR3 here is CASSLGPPSFLNGNEQFF. DNA for the CDR3: TGTGCCAGCAGCTTAGGCCCCCCGTCCTTCCTAAATGGGAATGAGCAGTTCTTC.